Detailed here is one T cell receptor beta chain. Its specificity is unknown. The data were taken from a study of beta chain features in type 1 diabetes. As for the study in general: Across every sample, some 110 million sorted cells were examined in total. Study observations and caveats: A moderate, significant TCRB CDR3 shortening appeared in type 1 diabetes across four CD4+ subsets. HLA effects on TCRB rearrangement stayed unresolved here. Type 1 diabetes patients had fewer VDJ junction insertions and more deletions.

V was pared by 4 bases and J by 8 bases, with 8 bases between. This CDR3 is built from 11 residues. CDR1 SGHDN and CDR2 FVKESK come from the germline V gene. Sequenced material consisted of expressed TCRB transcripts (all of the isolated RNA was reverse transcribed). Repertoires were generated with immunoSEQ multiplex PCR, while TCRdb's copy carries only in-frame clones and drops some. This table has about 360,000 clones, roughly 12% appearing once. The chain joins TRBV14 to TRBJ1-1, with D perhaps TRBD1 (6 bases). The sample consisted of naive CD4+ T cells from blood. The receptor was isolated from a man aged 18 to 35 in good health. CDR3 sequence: CASSPGTEAFF. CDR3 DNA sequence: TGTGCCAGCAGCCCCGGGACAGAAGCTTTCTTT. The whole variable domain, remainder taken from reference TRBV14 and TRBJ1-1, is EAGVTQFPSHSVIEKGQTVTLRCDPISGHDNLYWYRRVMGKEIKFLLHFVKESKQDESGMPNNRFLAERTGGTYSTLKVQPAELEDSGVYFCASSPGTEAFFGQGTRLTVV.